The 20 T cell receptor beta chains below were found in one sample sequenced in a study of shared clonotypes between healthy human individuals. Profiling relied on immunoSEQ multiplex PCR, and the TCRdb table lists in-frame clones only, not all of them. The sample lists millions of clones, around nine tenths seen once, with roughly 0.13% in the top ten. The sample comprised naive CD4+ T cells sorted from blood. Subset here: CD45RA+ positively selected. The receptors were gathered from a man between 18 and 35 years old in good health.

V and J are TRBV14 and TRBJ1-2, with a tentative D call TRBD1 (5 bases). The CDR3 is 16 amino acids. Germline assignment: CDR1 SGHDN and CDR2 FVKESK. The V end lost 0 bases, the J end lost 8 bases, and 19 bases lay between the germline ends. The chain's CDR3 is CASSQERNPRRGGYTF. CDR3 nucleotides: TGTGCCAGCAGCCAAGAACGTAATCCGCGCCGGGGCGGCTACACCTTC. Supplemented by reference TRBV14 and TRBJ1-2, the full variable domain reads EAGVTQFPSHSVIEKGQTVTLRCDPISGHDNLYWYRRVMGKEIKFLLHFVKESKQDESGMPNNRFLAERTGGTYSTLKVQPAELEDSGVYFCASSQERNPRRGGYTFGSGTRLTVV.

The CDR3, as DNA: TGTGCCAGCAGCGGAACAGGGTACAACACTGAAGCTTTCTTT. Translation: CASSGTGYNTEAFF. The chain uses TRBV9 and TRBJ1-1; weak D call: TRBD1 (6 bases). Germline V lookup: CDR1 SGDLS, CDR2 YYNGEE. The CDR3 runs to 14 residues. Trimming took off 3 bases at V and 2 bases at J, with 11 bases between the two ends.

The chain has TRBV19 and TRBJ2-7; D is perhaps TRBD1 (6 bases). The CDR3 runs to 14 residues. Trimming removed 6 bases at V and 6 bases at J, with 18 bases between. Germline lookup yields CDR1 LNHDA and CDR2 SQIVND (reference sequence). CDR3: CASSSGHSLFEQYF. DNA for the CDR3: TGTGCCAGTAGCTCGGGACACTCCTTATTCGAGCAGTACTTC.

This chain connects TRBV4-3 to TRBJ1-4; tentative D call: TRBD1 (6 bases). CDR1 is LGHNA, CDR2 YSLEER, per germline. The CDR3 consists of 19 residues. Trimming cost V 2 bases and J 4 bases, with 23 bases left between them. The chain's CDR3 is CASSQQLQGTGHVNEKLFF. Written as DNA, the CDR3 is TGCGCCAGCAGCCAACAGCTCCAGGGGACCGGACATGTTAATGAAAAACTGTTTTTT.

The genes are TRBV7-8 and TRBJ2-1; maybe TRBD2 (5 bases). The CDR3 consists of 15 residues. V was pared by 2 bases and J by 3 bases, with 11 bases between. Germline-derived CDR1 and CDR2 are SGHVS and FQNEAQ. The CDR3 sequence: CASSLLSSGYNEQFF. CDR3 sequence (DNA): TGTGCCAGCAGCTTATTGTCCAGCGGCTACAATGAGCAGTTCTTC.

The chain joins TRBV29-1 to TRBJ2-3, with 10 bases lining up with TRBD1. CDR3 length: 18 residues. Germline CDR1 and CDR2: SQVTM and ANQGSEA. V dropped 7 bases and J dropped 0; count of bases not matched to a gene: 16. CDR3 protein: CSATGGDRGRASTDTQYF. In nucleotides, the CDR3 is TGCAGCGCCACTGGGGGGGACAGGGGACGTGCTAGCACAGATACGCAGTATTTT.

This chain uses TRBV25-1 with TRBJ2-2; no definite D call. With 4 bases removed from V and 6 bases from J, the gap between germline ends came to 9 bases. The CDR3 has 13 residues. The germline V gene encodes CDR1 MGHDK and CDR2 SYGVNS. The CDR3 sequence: CASSVIGAGELFF. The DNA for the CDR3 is TGTGCCAGCAGTGTCATTGGCGCCGGGGAGCTGTTTTTT. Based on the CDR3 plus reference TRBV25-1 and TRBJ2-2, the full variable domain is EADIYQTPRYLVIGTGKKITLECSQTMGHDKMYWYQQDPGMELHLIHYSYGVNSTEKGDLSSESTVSRIRTEHFPLTLESARPSHTSQYLCASSVIGAGELFFGEGSRLTVL.

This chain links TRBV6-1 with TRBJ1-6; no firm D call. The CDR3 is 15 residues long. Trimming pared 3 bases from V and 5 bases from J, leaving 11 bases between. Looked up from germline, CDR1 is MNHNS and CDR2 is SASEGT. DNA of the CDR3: TGTGCCAGCAGTGAGAAGCGGCAGAATAATTCACCCCTCCACTTT. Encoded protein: CASSEKRQNNSPLHF.

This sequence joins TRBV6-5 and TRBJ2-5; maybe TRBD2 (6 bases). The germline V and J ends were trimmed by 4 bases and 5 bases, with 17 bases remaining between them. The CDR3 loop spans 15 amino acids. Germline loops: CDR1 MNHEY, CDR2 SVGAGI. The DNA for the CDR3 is TGTGCCAGCAGTTTTGGGCGGGGTAATGGTGAGACCCAGTACTTC. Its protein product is CASSFGRGNGETQYF.

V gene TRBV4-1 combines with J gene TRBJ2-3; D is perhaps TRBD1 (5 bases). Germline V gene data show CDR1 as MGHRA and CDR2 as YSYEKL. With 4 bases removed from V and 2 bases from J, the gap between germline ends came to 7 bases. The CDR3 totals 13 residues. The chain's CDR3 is CASSRQITDTQYF. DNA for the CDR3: TGCGCCAGCAGCCGACAGATCACAGATACGCAGTATTTT.

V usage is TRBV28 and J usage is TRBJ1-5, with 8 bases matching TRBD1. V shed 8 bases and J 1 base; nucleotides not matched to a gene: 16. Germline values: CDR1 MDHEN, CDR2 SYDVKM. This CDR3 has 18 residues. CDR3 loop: CASGRTGLMGESNQPQHF. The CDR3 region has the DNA TGTGCCAGCGGACGGACAGGGCTTATGGGGGAAAGCAATCAGCCCCAGCATTTT.

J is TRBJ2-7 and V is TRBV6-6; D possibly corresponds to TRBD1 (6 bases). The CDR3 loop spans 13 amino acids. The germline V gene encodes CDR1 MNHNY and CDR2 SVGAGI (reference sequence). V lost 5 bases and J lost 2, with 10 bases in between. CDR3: CASSNRVTYEQYF. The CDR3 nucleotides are TGTGCCAGCAGTAACAGGGTTACCTACGAGCAGTACTTC.

CDR3 sequence: CASSYSSPQQPQHF. The CDR3 DNA sequence: TGTGCCAGCAGTTACTCCTCCCCACAACAGCCCCAGCATTTT. The gene calls are TRBV6-5 and TRBJ1-5; D is unresolved. The V and J ends lost 0 bases and 7 bases respectively, with 10 bases between them. CDR1 and CDR2 from the germline V gene are MNHEY and SVGAGI. CDR3 length: 14 residues.

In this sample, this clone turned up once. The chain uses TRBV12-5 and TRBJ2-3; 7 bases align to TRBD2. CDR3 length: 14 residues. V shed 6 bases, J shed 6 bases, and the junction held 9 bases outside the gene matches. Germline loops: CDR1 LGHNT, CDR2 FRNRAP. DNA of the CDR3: TGTGCTAGTGGCCGAGGACTAGATGCTGATACGCAGTATTTT. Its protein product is CASGRGLDADTQYF. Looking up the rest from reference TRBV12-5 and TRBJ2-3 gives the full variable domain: DARVTQTPRHKVTEMGQEVTMRCQPILGHNTVFWYRQTMMQGLELLAYFRNRAPLDDSGMPKDRFSAEMPDATLATLKIQPSEPRDSAVYFCASGRGLDADTQYFGPGTRLTVL.

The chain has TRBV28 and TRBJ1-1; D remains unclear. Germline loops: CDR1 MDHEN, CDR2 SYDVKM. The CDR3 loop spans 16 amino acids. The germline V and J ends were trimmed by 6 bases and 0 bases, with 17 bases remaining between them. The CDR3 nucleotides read TGTGCCAGCAGCCCCCAAGGGAGGCCCTTGAACACTGAAGCTTTCTTT. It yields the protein CASSPQGRPLNTEAFF.

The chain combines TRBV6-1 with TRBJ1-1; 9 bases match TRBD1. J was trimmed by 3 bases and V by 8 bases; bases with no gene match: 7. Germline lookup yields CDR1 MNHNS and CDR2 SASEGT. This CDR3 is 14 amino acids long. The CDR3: CASDPNRGHTEAFF. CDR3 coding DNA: TGTGCCAGCGACCCTAACAGGGGGCACACTGAAGCTTTCTTT.

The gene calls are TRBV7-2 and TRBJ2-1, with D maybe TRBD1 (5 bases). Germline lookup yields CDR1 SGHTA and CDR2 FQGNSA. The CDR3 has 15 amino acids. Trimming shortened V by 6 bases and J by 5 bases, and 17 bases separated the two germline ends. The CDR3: CASSMQGRLDNEQFF. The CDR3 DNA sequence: TGTGCCAGCAGTATGCAGGGCAGGTTAGACAATGAGCAGTTCTTC.

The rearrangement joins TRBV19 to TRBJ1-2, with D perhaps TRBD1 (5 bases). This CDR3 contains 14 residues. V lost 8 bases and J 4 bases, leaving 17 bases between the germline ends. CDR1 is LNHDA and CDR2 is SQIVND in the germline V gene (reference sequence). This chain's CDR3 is CASGEQGSGYGYTF. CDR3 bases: TGTGCCAGTGGTGAGCAGGGAAGTGGCTATGGCTACACCTTC. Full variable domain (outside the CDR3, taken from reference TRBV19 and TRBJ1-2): DGGITQSPKYLFRKEGQNVTLSCEQNLNHDAMYWYRQDPGQGLRLIYYSQIVNDFQKGDIAEGYSVSREKKESFPLTVTSAQKNPTAFYLCASGEQGSGYGYTFGSGTRLTVV.

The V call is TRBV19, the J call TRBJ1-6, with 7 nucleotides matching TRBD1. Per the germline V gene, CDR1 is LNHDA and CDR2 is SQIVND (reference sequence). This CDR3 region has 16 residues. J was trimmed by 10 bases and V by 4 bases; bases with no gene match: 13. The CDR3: CASSRSGQAPGSPLHF. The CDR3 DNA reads TGTGCCAGTAGTAGATCCGGACAGGCCCCAGGGTCACCCCTCCACTTT.

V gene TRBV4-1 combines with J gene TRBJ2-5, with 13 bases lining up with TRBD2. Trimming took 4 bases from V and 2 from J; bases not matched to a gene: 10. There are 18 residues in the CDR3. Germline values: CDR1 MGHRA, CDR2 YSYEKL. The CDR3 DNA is TGCGCCAGCAGCCCCCGCTTGGGACTAGCGGGGCCTCAAGAGACCCAGTACTTC. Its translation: CASSPRLGLAGPQETQYF.